A single sample gave rise to the 13 T cell receptor beta chains below, sequenced in a study of cytomegalovirus exposure and HLA in healthy donors listed by TCRdb under 2017. Libraries were made using the immunoSEQ multiplex PCR assay. For the multiplex PCR, a mixture combining 60 forward primers for TCR Vbeta segments and 13 reverse primers for TCR Jbeta segments was used. Imported from immuneACCESS, the table was reduced by TCRdb to in-frame sequences with V and J called. These copies leave out some clones; in studies compared against another copy, an unresolved V gene accounts for under half, and the cause of the remainder is not known. The sample table shows 50,000 to 65,000 clones, and just under 75% are seen once. Under 7% of the sample rests with the top ten. Sequenced input: PBMCs. These receptors all stem from a woman aged 25 to 45 in good health and CMV-seronegative.

This clone was seen a single time. The chain links TRBV7-9 to TRBJ2-7; 10 nucleotides align to TRBD2. V lost 5 bases, J lost 0 bases, and 4 bases stayed unmatched. This CDR3 comprises 15 residues. From germline, CDR1 is SEHNR and CDR2 FQNEAQ (reference sequence). CDR3 sequence: CASSLGLADSYEQYV. As DNA, the CDR3 is TGTGCCAGCAGCCTCGGACTAGCGGACTCCTACGAGCAGTACGTC.

The gene calls are TRBV9 and TRBJ1-4; 7 nucleotides agree with TRBD1. The V segment lost 5 bases and the J segment 5 bases; nucleotides outside the gene matches: 6. Per the germline V gene, CDR1 is SGDLS and CDR2 is YYNGEE. CDR3 length: 14 amino acids. The CDR3: CASSGDSRNEKLFF. CDR3 in DNA: TGTGCCAGCAGTGGGGACAGCCGAAATGAAAAACTGTTTTTT.

V is TRBV6-1 and J is TRBJ1-5; D possibly corresponds to TRBD1 (5 bases). The V gene's germline CDR1 is MNHNS and CDR2 SASEGT. The length of the CDR3 is 17 residues. V was pared by 0 bases and J by 4 bases, with 16 bases between. CDR3 sequence (DNA): TGTGCCAGCAGTGAAGCCAACAGTAGGGGTCTGAATCAGCCCCAGCATTTT. Its translation is CASSEANSRGLNQPQHF.

The CDR3 loop reads CASSPRQEQNTEAFF. CDR3 coding DNA: TGTGCCAGCAGCCCTCGACAGGAGCAAAACACTGAAGCTTTCTTT. The chain couples TRBV13 to TRBJ1-1, with D perhaps TRBD1 (6 bases). Trimming took off 5 bases at V and 2 bases at J, with 15 bases between the two ends. The germline CDR1 and CDR2 sequences are PRHDT and FYEKMQ (reference sequence). This CDR3 region has 15 residues.

V usage is TRBV10-3 and J usage is TRBJ2-6, with 11 bases matching TRBD1. With 4 bases clipped from V and 3 bases from J, the junction kept 8 bases outside the gene matches. CDR1 and CDR2 from the germline V gene are ENHRY and SYGVKD. CDR3 size: 18 residues. The CDR3 DNA reads TGTGCCATCAGTGCCCTGGGGGACAGGGGGTTTGGGGCCAACGTCCTGACTTTC. Protein product: CAISALGDRGFGANVLTF.

The chain is built from TRBV7-3 and TRBJ2-2; 10 bases fit TRBD2. J was trimmed by 5 bases and V by 5 bases; bases with no gene match: 8. The CDR3 has 16 amino acids. Germline CDR1 is SGHTA and CDR2 is FQGTGA. Here the CDR3 DNA reads TGTGCCAGCAGCCAAACGTTAGCGGGGGGTACCGGGGAGCTGTTTTTT. It translates to CASSQTLAGGTGELFF.

This clone was counted only a few times. The chain is built from TRBV27 and TRBJ2-3, with unresolved D. With 2 bases removed from V and 6 bases from J, the gap between germline ends came to 12 bases. Germline lookup yields CDR1 MNHEY and CDR2 SMNVEV (reference sequence). This CDR3 has 14 amino acids. The CDR3 spells CASSLNRHVDTQYF. In DNA, the CDR3 is TGTGCCAGCAGTTTAAATCGACACGTCGATACGCAGTATTTT.

V gene TRBV5-4 combines with J gene TRBJ2-2; 9 bases are a match to TRBD2. In germline, CDR1 is SGHNT, CDR2 YYREEE (reference sequence). The CDR3 loop spans 17 amino acids. Germline trimming cut 3 bases from V and 7 bases from J; bases unmatched to any gene: 13. In DNA form, the CDR3 reads TGTGCCAGCAGCTCCGTAGGTGTAGCGGGAGCGATCGGGGAGCTGTTTTTT. Protein: CASSSVGVAGAIGELFF.

This sequence joins TRBV19 and TRBJ1-6; unclear D gene. The CDR3 totals 16 residues. CDR1 is LNHDA, CDR2 SQIVND, per germline (reference sequence). V lost 4 bases and J 9 bases, leaving 19 bases between the germline ends. The DNA of the CDR3 is TGTGCCAGTAGTAACCCGGTACCAGAGTCGGGTTCACCCCTCCACTTT. This codes for CASSNPVPESGSPLHF.

The rearrangement uses TRBV15 and TRBJ1-2; tentatively, D is TRBD1 (6 bases). This CDR3 is 15 amino acids long. Trimming shortened V by 0 bases and J by 0 bases, and 8 bases separated the two germline ends. CDR1 and CDR2 (germline): LNHNV, YYDKDF (reference sequence). DNA of the CDR3: TGTGCCACCAGCAGAGATCAGGGGACTAACTATGGCTACACCTTC. Its protein is CATSRDQGTNYGYTF.

This sequence joins TRBV7-2 and TRBJ2-5; 10 nucleotides align to TRBD1. V gave up 2 bases and J gave up 5 bases; unmatched junction bases: 8. CDR3 length equals 16 residues. The germline gives CDR1 SGHTA, CDR2 FQGNSA. In nucleotides, the CDR3 is TGTGCCAGCAGCTTACAGGGGACAGGGGCGTCGGAGACCCAGTACTTC. Translation: CASSLQGTGASETQYF.

The chain employs TRBV13 and TRBJ2-5; D possibly corresponds to TRBD2 (7 bases). The CDR3 has 17 residues. Trimming cost V 1 base and J 2 bases, with 17 bases left between them. Germline V gene lookup returns CDR1 PRHDT and CDR2 FYEKMQ (reference sequence). DNA of the CDR3: TGTGCCAGCAGCTTAGAAACCTCGGGGGGCCTACAAGAGACCCAGTACTTC. Translation: CASSLETSGGLQETQYF.

The chain links TRBV2 to TRBJ1-1, with D hard to call. Germline-derived CDR1 and CDR2 are SNHLY and FYNNEI. Trimming stripped 3 bases from V and 4 bases from J, with 9 bases between. The CDR3 is made up of 13 amino acids. The CDR3 bases are TGTGCCAGCAGTGATAGAGGTGGCACTGAAGCTTTCTTT. This sequence encodes CASSDRGGTEAFF.